This T cell receptor beta chain comes out of a study of blood T cells in healthy people across ages. CDR3 length: 15 amino acids. Germline values: CDR1 SGHNT, CDR2 YYREEE (reference sequence). Trimming removed 0 bases from V and 9 bases from J; junction bases left unmatched: 7. The authors ran a second PCR of 7 to 11 cycles using a sample-barcoded 5' primer and a J-beta primer mix. TCRdb reprocessed the 5' RACE reads via MiXCR and lists one record per CDR3 protein. The table has some 880,000 distinct CDR3 sequences, 35% to 40% seen once. This receptor was taken from a man younger than 35 in good health. The rearrangement joins TRBV5-4 to TRBJ2-1, with 9 nucleotides matching TRBD2. The specimen was blood. CDR3 sequence: CASSLDSGGVGEQFF. Here the CDR3 DNA reads TGTGCCAGCAGCTTGGATAGCGGGGGTGTTGGTGAGCAGTTCTTC.